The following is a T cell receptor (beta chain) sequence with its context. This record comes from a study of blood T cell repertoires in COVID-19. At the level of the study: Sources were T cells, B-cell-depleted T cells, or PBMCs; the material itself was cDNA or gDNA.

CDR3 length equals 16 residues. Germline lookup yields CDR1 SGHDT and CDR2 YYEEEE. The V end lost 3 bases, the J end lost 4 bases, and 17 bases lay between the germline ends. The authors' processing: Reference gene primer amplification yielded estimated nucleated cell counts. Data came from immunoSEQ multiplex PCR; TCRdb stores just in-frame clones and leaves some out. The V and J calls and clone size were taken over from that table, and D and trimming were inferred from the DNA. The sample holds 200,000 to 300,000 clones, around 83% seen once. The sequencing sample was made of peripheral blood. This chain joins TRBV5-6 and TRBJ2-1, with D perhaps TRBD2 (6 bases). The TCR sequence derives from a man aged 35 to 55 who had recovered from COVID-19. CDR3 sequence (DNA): TGTGCCAGCAGCTCCACGGTAGCGGAGGCATACAATGAGCAGTTCTTC. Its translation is CASSSTVAEAYNEQFF. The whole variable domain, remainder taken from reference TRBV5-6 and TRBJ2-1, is DAGVTQSPTHLIKTRGQQVTLRCSPKSGHDTVSWYQQALGQGPQFIFQYYEEEERQRGNFPDRFSGHQFPNYSSELNVNALLLGDSALYLCASSSTVAEAYNEQFFGPGTRLTVL.